The 13 T cell receptor beta chains given below trace back to one sample, sequenced in a study of regulatory T cells in long-lasting Graves disease. Time point indicated: newly diagnosed GD, antithyroid drugs for less than 3 months. After RNA was extracted from PBMCs, the TCR library was made from it. With iRepertoire HTBI primers and Arm-PCR of CDR3 regions, TCR beta libraries were built. MiXCR, run by TCRdb on the multiplex PCR reads, gives a single entry per CDR3 protein. The sample carries 500,000 or so distinct CDR3 sequences, around 15% recorded once. The data also belong to a second study, concerning T cells in Graves' hyperthyroidism and ophthalmopathy.

The sample in question was peripheral blood mononuclear cells (PBMCs), obtained at new diagnosis, from a patient treated with antithyroid drugs. These receptors came from a man aged 40-49 years with Graves disease.

This clonotype occurred a few times. The chain recombines TRBV6-2 or TRBV6-3 with TRBJ2-1; D is unclear. Looked up from germline, CDR1 is MNHEY and CDR2 is SVGEGT. The CDR3 totals 16 residues. V lost 2 bases and J 2 bases, leaving 13 bases between the germline ends. Here the CDR3 reads CASSYGGPSAYNEQFF. The CDR3 DNA reads TGTGCCAGCAGTTACGGCGGTCCTTCGGCCTACAATGAGCAGTTCTTC.

In this sample, this clonotype turned up many times. The V gene is TRBV28, the J gene TRBJ2-7; possibly TRBD1 for D (6 bases). This CDR3 is built from 16 residues. The germline CDR1 and CDR2 sequences are MDHEN and SYDVKM. Trimming cost V 4 bases and J 7 bases, with 23 bases left between them. CDR3 amino acids: CASSSPRGRAEREQYF. CDR3 nucleotides: TGTGCCAGCAGTTCTCCCAGGGGCAGGGCCGAACGGGAGCAGTACTTC. The whole variable domain, filled in from reference TRBV28 and TRBJ2-7, reads DVKVTQSSRYLVKRTGEKVFLECVQDMDHENMFWYRQDPGLGLRLIYFSYDVKMKEKGDIPEGYSVSREKKERFSLILESASTNQTSMYLCASSSPRGRAEREQYFGPGTRLTVT.

This clonotype was counted at least ten times. This chain joins TRBV2 and TRBJ2-1, with D unresolved. V lost 8 bases, J lost 2 bases, and 13 bases lay in between. Germline V gene data show CDR1 as SNHLY and CDR2 as FYNNEI. The CDR3 runs 14 residues. CDR3 sequence reads: CASSPLATYNEQFF. The CDR3 DNA follows: TGTGCCAGCTCACCACTGGCGACCTACAATGAGCAGTTCTTC.

Many counts were recorded for this clonotype. The chain recombines TRBV28 with TRBJ1-2; TRBD1 matches at 10 bases. V shed 5 bases, J shed 4 bases, and the junction held 7 bases outside the gene matches. Germline assignment: CDR1 MDHEN and CDR2 SYDVKM. The CDR3 consists of 15 residues. This chain's CDR3 is CASSLGQGRIYGYTF. CDR3 in DNA: TGTGCCAGCAGTCTGGGACAGGGGCGGATCTATGGCTACACCTTC.

This clonotype was observed many times. The chain carries TRBV4-1 and TRBJ2-7; TRBD2 matches 8 bases. CDR1 is MGHRA and CDR2 is YSYEKL in the germline V gene. The CDR3 sequence is 18 residues long. V dropped 0 bases and J dropped 1; count of bases not matched to a gene: 11. The CDR3 sequence: CASSQDPGGPGGSYEQYF. The CDR3 DNA reads TGCGCCAGCAGCCAAGATCCGGGAGGGCCTGGTGGTTCCTACGAGCAGTACTTC.

This clonotype was detected many times. This chain joins TRBV30 and TRBJ2-1, with no clear D. CDR1 and CDR2 (germline): GTSNPN, SVGIG (reference sequence). V shed 1 base and J shed 8 bases, with 9 bases lying between them. The CDR3 spans 12 residues. CDR3 in DNA: TGTGCCTGGAGTGGCTCTGCGGATGAGCAGTTCTTC. It encodes CAWSGSADEQFF.

This clonotype appeared many times. The gene calls are TRBV11-3 and TRBJ1-1, with a possible D match to TRBD1 (5 bases). CDR3 size: 14 residues. The V gene lost 0 bases and the J gene lost 7 bases, with 12 bases spanning the gap. Germline loops: CDR1 SGHNT, CDR2 YENEEA. This CDR3 is CASSLDGRDGEAFF. The DNA of the CDR3 is TGTGCCAGCAGCTTAGATGGCAGGGACGGTGAAGCTTTCTTT.

This clonotype was seen many times. The chain uses TRBV6-2 or TRBV6-3 and TRBJ2-1; no firm D call. The ends were cut back, 5 bases at V and 9 bases at J, with 14 bases in the middle. Germline V gene sequence: CDR1 MNHEY, CDR2 SVGEGT. The CDR3 is made up of 13 amino acids. CDR3 sequence reads: CASSEQLAIEQFF. The CDR3, as DNA: TGTGCCAGCAGTGAACAGCTGGCTATTGAGCAGTTCTTC.

The sample holds many counts of this clonotype. The V gene is TRBV20-1, the J gene TRBJ2-7; 11 nucleotides align to TRBD2. Germline trimming cut 6 bases from V and 3 bases from J; bases unmatched to any gene: 4. The CDR3 runs 13 residues. Germline V gives CDR1 DFQATT, CDR2 SNEGSKA (reference sequence). The CDR3 is CSALTSGNYEQYF. The DNA of the CDR3 is TGCAGTGCACTGACTAGCGGGAACTACGAGCAGTACTTC.

This clonotype was observed at least ten times. The V and J genes are TRBV7-8 and TRBJ2-5; 8 nucleotides align to TRBD1. The trim removed 5 bases at V and 0 bases at J, leaving 5 bases unmatched. Germline CDR1 is SGHVS and CDR2 is FQNEAQ. There are 15 residues in the CDR3. The CDR3 is CASSKRTGNQETQYF. The CDR3 DNA reads TGTGCCAGCAGCAAACGGACAGGGAACCAAGAGACCCAGTACTTC.

The chain links TRBV12-3 or TRBV12-4 to TRBJ1-3, with unresolved D. The CDR3 loop spans 15 amino acids. Trimming cost V 4 bases and J 0 bases, with 10 bases left between them. The CDR3 protein is CASSSDGRSGNTIYF. The CDR3, as DNA: TGTGCCAGCAGTTCAGACGGGCGCTCTGGAAACACCATATATTTT.

The table lists this clonotype with many counts. The chain is built from TRBV3-1 and TRBJ2-1; 8 bases line up with TRBD2. Losses at the gene ends were 3 bases for V and 2 bases for J; bases not matched to a gene: 3. CDR3 length: 15 residues. Per germline, CDR1 LGHDT and CDR2 YNNKEL (reference sequence). The CDR3 DNA follows: TGTGCCAGCAGCCAGGTAGCGGGACCCTACAATGAGCAGTTCTTC. Translated: CASSQVAGPYNEQFF.

This clonotype was recorded at least ten times. The chain uses TRBV20-1 and TRBJ2-5, with TRBD1 matching 8 bases. The trim removed 1 base at V and 1 base at J, leaving 2 bases unmatched. The CDR3 covers 14 residues. Per germline, CDR1 DFQATT and CDR2 SNEGSKA (reference sequence). CDR3 sequence reads: CSARGGQAQETQYF. In DNA, the CDR3 is TGCAGTGCTAGAGGGGGACAGGCCCAAGAGACCCAGTACTTC.